Listed below are T cell receptor beta chains from one sample, sequenced in a study of cytomegalovirus exposure and HLA in healthy donors. Profiled with immunoSEQ multiplex PCR; TCRdb holds only in-frame clones, not every one. The sample has 150,000 or so clones; just under 75% are singletons. Source material: PBMCs. These receptors all stem from a woman between 18 and 30 years old in good health and CMV-seronegative. The CDR3 runs from the conserved cysteine through the conserved F or W.

v_call cdr3_aa
TRBV2 CASRATWSFLLSGANGLTF
TRBV10-3 CAISGRTGGLETQYF
TRBV5-8 CASRLQGQPTYEQYF
TRBV27 CASSTHSTSGGLNEQFF
TRBV5-4 CASSPIPGQGANEQFF
TRBV5-6 CASSLVSSGPTDTQYF
TRBV9 CASSQTGGGNTIYF
TRBV4-3 CASSQDNLAGANEQFF
TRBV7-6 CASSFQGGNEQFF
TRBV5-4 CASSFSGVKETQYF
TRBV19 CASSFQGNQPQHF
TRBV5-1 CASSFARTSGGAGTHEQFF
TRBV7-2 CASSLDRQDEQFF